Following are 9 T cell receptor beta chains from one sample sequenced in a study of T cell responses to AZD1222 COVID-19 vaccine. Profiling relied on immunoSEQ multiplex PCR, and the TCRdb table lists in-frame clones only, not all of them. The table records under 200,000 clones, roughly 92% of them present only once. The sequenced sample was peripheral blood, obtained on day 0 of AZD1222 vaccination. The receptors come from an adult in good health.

The CDR3 here is CATDLTGPTYEQYF. The CDR3 bases are TGCGCCACCGATCTGACAGGCCCGACCTACGAGCAGTACTTC. The rearrangement joins TRBV5-1 to TRBJ2-7; possibly TRBD1 for D (6 bases). The CDR3 is 14 amino acids. Germline loops: CDR1 SGHRS, CDR2 YFSETQ. V shed 9 bases and J shed 2 bases, with 18 bases lying between them.

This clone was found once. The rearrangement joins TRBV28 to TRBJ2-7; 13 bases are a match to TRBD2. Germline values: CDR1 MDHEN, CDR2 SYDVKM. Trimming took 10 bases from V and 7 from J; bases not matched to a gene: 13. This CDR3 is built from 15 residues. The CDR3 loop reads CATAAPGLAGREQYF. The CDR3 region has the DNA TGTGCCACAGCCGCCCCGGGACTAGCGGGAAGGGAGCAGTACTTC.

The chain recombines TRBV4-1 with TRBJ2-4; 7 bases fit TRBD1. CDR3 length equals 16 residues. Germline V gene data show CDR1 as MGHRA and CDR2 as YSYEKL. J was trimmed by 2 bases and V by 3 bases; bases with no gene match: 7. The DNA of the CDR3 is TGCGCCAGCAGCCAGGGCAAAGGGGGCTCCAAAAACATTCAGTACTTC. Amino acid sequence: CASSQGKGGSKNIQYF.

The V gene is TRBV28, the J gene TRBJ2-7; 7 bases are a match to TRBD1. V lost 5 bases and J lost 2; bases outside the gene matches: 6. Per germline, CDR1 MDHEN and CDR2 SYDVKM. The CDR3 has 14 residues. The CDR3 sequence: CASSLTGEPYEQYF. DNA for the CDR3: TGTGCCAGCAGTCTAACAGGGGAGCCCTACGAGCAGTACTTC.

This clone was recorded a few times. The chain's CDR3 is CASTDYINGYTF. The CDR3 DNA is TGTGCCAGCACTGATTATATAAATGGCTACACCTTC. The chain employs TRBV2 and TRBJ1-2, with D uncertain. Per the germline V gene, CDR1 is SNHLY and CDR2 is FYNNEI. The CDR3 totals 12 residues. V was cut by 7 bases and J by 6 bases, with 12 bases left in between.

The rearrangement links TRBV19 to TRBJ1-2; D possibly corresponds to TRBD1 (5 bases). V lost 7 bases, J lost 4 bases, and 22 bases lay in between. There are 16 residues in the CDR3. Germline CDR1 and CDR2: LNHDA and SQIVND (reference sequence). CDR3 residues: CASTSKGQGLGYGYTF. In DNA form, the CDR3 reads TGTGCCAGTACATCTAAGGGGCAGGGCCTCGGCTATGGCTACACCTTC.

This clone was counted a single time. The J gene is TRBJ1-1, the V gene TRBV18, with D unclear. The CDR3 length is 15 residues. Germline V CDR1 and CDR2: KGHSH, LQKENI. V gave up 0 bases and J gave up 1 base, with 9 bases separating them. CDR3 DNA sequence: TGTGCCAGCTCACCACCGATGGGTGGGAACACTGAAGCTTTCTTT. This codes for CASSPPMGGNTEAFF.

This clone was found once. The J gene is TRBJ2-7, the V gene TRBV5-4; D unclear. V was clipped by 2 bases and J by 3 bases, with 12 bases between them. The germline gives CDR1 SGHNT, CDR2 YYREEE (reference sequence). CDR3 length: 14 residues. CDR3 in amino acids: CASSLDGRIYEQYF. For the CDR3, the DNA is TGTGCCAGCAGCTTAGACGGACGGATCTACGAGCAGTACTTC.

CDR3 sequence (DNA): TGTGCCAGCGAACAGGGGGTGAACACTGAAGCTTTCTTT. Its protein product is CASEQGVNTEAFF. This rearrangement joins TRBV11-1 to TRBJ1-1; 8 bases align to TRBD1. The CDR3 extends over 13 amino acids. J gave up 0 bases and V 8 bases, and 2 bases lay outside the gene matches. Germline V gene lookup returns CDR1 SGHAT and CDR2 FQDESV (reference sequence).